These 5 T cell receptor beta chains originate from one sample sequenced in a study of shared clonotypes between healthy human individuals. TCRdb's copy holds only in-frame clones and misses some; the assay was immunoSEQ multiplex PCR. The sample contains about 1.5 million clones, 95% to 99% of which appear only once. Material for sequencing was naive CD4+ T cells sorted from blood. The subset is: CD45RA+ positively selected. These receptors were collected from a man aged 25 to 40 in good health.

The chain couples TRBV28 to TRBJ2-3; a weak D match, TRBD2 (6 bases). Germline lookup yields CDR1 MDHEN and CDR2 SYDVKM. V was shortened by 6 bases and J by 1 base, with 20 bases between the two germline ends. This CDR3 comprises 17 residues. The CDR3 spells CASRLGGLERGTDTQYF. Here the CDR3 DNA reads TGTGCCAGCAGACTTGGGGGACTTGAGCGGGGCACAGATACGCAGTATTTT.

With respect to this clone: The same CDR3 arises from other DNA sequences in this sample as well. The chain carries TRBV7-2 and TRBJ2-1; D not certain. With 1 base removed from V and 0 bases from J, the gap between germline ends came to 4 bases. The CDR3 extends over 14 amino acids. Germline V gene data show CDR1 as SGHTA and CDR2 as FQGNSA. CDR3 coding DNA: TGTGCCAGCAGCTTAGTTGGCTCCTACAATGAGCAGTTCTTC. Residues: CASSLVGSYNEQFF.

The V and J genes are TRBV7-9 and TRBJ1-4; D not certain. Deletions cut 1 base from V and 4 bases from J, with 7 bases between. The CDR3 loop spans 14 amino acids. CDR1 and CDR2 from the germline V gene are SEHNR and FQNEAQ (reference sequence). CDR3 bases: TGTGCCAGCAGCTTAGGACGGATTAATGAAAAACTGTTTTTT. The encoded protein is CASSLGRINEKLFF. Together with reference TRBV7-9 and TRBJ1-4, the CDR3 gives the full variable domain: DTGVSQNPRHKITKRGQNVTFRCDPISEHNRLYWYRQTLGQGPEFLTYFQNEAQLEKSRLLSDRFSAERPKGSFSTLEIQRTEQGDSAMYLCASSLGRINEKLFFGSGTQLSVL.

The chain carries TRBV23-1 and TRBJ2-7; D possibly matches TRBD1 or TRBD2 (5 bases each). TRBV23-1 is treated as an ORF (open reading frame) with a function not yet certain. Between the trimmed V and J ends, which lost 2 bases and 5 bases, there was a span of 7 bases. There are 12 residues in the CDR3. CDR3 protein: CASSQQGDEQYF. The CDR3 DNA is TGCGCCAGCAGTCAACAGGGAGACGAGCAGTACTTC.

V is TRBV19 and J is TRBJ2-7, with TRBD2 matching over 11 bases. CDR3 length equals 19 residues. The V gene's germline CDR1 is LNHDA and CDR2 SQIVND (reference sequence). V was pared by 1 base and J by 0 bases, with 11 bases of the junction left unmatched. CDR3 region: CASSIGALAGGRGSYEQYF. The CDR3 DNA is TGTGCCAGTAGTATAGGGGCATTAGCGGGAGGGCGAGGCTCCTACGAGCAGTACTTC.